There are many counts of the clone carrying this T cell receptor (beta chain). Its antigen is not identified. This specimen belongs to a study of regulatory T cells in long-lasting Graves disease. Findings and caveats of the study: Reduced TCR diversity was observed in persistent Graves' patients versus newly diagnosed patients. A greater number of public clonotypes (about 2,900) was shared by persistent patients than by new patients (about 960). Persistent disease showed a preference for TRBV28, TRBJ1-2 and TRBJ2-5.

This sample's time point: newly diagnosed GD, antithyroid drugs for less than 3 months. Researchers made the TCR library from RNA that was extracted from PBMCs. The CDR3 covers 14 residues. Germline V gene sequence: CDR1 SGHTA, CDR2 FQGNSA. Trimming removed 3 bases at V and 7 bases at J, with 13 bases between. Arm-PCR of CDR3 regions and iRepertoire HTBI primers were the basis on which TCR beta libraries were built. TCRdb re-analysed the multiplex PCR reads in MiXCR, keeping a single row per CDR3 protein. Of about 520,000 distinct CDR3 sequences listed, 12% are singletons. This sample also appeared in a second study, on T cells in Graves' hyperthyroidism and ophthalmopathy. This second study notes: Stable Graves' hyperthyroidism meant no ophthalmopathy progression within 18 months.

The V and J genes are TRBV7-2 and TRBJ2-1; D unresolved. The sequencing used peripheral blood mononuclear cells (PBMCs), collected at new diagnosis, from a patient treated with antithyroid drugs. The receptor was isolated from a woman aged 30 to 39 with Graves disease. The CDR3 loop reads CASSLGIAFNEQFF. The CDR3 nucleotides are TGTGCCAGCAGCTTGGGGATCGCGTTTAATGAGCAGTTCTTC.